The clone carrying this TCR beta chain has only a few counts. The data were taken from a study of blood T cell repertoires in COVID-19. Study summary: From the United States, Italy and Spain came samples of acute and convalescent COVID-19. PBMCs, B-cell-depleted T cells, or T cells provided the cDNA or gDNA that made up the material.

As originally analysed: From reference gene primer amplification, estimates of nucleated cell counts were derived. Assay: immunoSEQ multiplex PCR; the TCRdb copy retains only in-frame clones and omits some. From that table come the V and J calls and clone size; the DNA was used to work out D and trimming. Here the sample spans about 100,000 clones, over 75% being singletons. Material for sequencing was peripheral blood. The receptor's source is a woman at least 80 years old with acute or convalescent COVID-19.

This CDR3 is CASSQDIRTGVNRPNTEAFF. The CDR3 DNA reads as TGTGCCAGCAGCCAAGATATACGAACAGGGGTTAACAGGCCGAACACTGAAGCTTTCTTT. The chain uses TRBV4-2 and TRBJ1-1; 7 bases are a match to TRBD1. The germline V gene has CDR1 LGHNA and CDR2 YNFKEQ. Trimming at V came to 0 bases and at J to 1 base, leaving 17 bases not matched to a gene. The CDR3 is 20 amino acids.